These T cell receptor beta chains were read from a single sample in a study of shared clonotypes between healthy human individuals. Clones were sequenced by immunoSEQ multiplex PCR, and TCRdb holds only the in-frame ones, with some missing. This table holds some 2,000,000 clones, 85% to 95% found once. Sequenced sample: naive CD4+ T cells sorted from blood. These receptors originate from a man between 18 and 29 years old in good health. Each CDR3 is given with its conserved first and last residue. A D gene is named only where the DNA matches it firmly.

TRBV5-6	-	TRBJ2-3	CASSLRVIQTPTDTQYF
TRBV7-2	-	TRBJ2-2	CASSPASWGGIYTGELFF
TRBV4-1	-	TRBJ2-7	CASSQTPASYEQYF
TRBV13	TRBD1	TRBJ2-7	CASSLMGQAAYEQYF
TRBV18	TRBD1	TRBJ2-7	CASSDRAGGGYEQYF
TRBV4-1	-	TRBJ1-1	CASSQDWLTEAFF
TRBV7-9	TRBD1	TRBJ2-3	CASSPKTGQRTDTQYF
TRBV7-9	-	TRBJ1-2	CASSLQGNYGYTF
TRBV5-4	TRBD2	TRBJ2-2	CASRSRGGDTGELFF
TRBV29-1	TRBD1	TRBJ2-3	CSVGKDRATDTQYF
TRBV30	-	TRBJ1-5	CAWAGANQPQHF
TRBV9	-	TRBJ1-5	CASSAAGGNQPQHF
TRBV6-4	TRBD2	TRBJ2-3	CASSLAGGTDTQYF
TRBV18	-	TRBJ2-4	CASSPEPAVAKNIQYF
TRBV5-1	-	TRBJ2-3	CASSLARPTDTQYF
TRBV7-2	TRBD2	TRBJ2-3	CASSLGLAGVLLPDTQYF
TRBV9	-	TRBJ2-3	CASSVAVAGDTQYF
TRBV5-6	-	TRBJ1-1	CASSQVASTNTEAFF
TRBV5-1	TRBD1	TRBJ1-4	CASSIQGATNEKLFF
TRBV5-8	-	TRBJ1-2	CASSVGAGGYTF
TRBV10-3	TRBD1	TRBJ2-7	CATQGQVSSYEQYF
TRBV6-4	-	TRBJ2-1	CASSDVEGSSYNEQFF
TRBV18	-	TRBJ1-2	CASSPRSEGSGYTF
TRBV6-1	-	TRBJ1-2	CASSDVTLPAGGYTF
TRBV10-3	-	TRBJ1-2	CAISPGTHDPNYGYTF
TRBV5-1	-	TRBJ2-2	CASSFVDVAGELFF
TRBV6-1	-	TRBJ1-5	CASSENSQGGSNQPQHF
TRBV6-5	-	TRBJ1-2	CASSYSKAVRGYTF
TRBV5-4	TRBD2	TRBJ2-1	CASSPGTSGRGINEQFF
TRBV7-8	-	TRBJ1-5	CASSFVRQLNQPQHF
TRBV15	-	TRBJ2-5	CATSLRGETQYF
TRBV5-4	TRBD1	TRBJ2-5	CASSLTGAQETQYF
TRBV6-5	-	TRBJ2-7	CASSYAGASSYEQYF
TRBV30	TRBD1	TRBJ1-6	CAWKTTGGMNSPLHF
TRBV27	TRBD2	TRBJ2-7	CASTSYTGGFSEQYF
TRBV28	-	TRBJ1-2	CASSWIQTYGYTF
TRBV10-2	-	TRBJ1-2	CASSVDRNNGYTF
TRBV7-2	TRBD2	TRBJ2-3	CASSFSLAGGTDTQYF
TRBV10-2	-	TRBJ2-3	CASSESQFGTSTDTQYF
TRBV19	-	TRBJ1-2	CASSPEMRAGIGYTF
TRBV11-2	-	TRBJ2-5	CASSLTSVEETQYF
TRBV18	TRBD1	TRBJ2-7	CASSPPRTGKSYEQYF
TRBV5-1	-	TRBJ1-1	CASSLAGDFTEAFF
TRBV7-2	-	TRBJ1-3	CASSLMGYSGNTIYF
TRBV28	-	TRBJ2-5	CASRDPGETQYF
TRBV7-2	TRBD2	TRBJ2-5	CASSKARAGFQETQYF
TRBV11-2	TRBD2	TRBJ2-5	CASSLVREGLETQYF
TRBV6-4	-	TRBJ1-6	CASSDSIGNSPLHF